This record concerns one T cell receptor (beta chain) sequence. No antigen is known for it. This CDR3 has 15 amino acids. CDR1 is MNHEY, CDR2 SMNVEV, per germline (reference sequence). Unmatched junction bases numbered 6, after V lost 0 bases and J lost 7 bases. The data originate from a study of response to subunit inactivated influenza vaccine. Notes on the study in general: Each seasonal influenza vaccination recruits few new T cells, the authors suggested.

TCRdb reprocessed the RT-PCR reads with MiXCR, giving one entry per CDR3 protein. The sample holds about 190,000 distinct CDR3 sequences; approximately 15% are singletons and the top ten take 26%. The sequenced sample was CD8+ T cells sorted from PBMCs, obtained 5 to 6 days after vaccination. This rearrangement joins TRBV27 to TRBJ2-7, with TRBD2 matching over 10 bases. The TCR comes from a man aged 45-60 years who received an inactivated influenza vaccine. CDR3 DNA sequence: TGTGCCAGCAGTTTATCCGGGCTAGCGGGGGATGAGCAGTACTTC. Translating it yields CASSLSGLAGDEQYF.